This entry describes one TCR beta chain. This sample is drawn from a study of blood T cell repertoires in COVID-19. Study as a whole: Some COVID-19 samples were acute and others convalescent; all came from the United States, Italy and Spain. Sample material is recorded as cDNA or gDNA derived from T cells, B-cell-depleted T cells, or PBMCs.

In the authors' methods: Reference gene primers were amplified, and this amplification served to estimate nucleated cell counts. Profiling relied on immunoSEQ multiplex PCR, and the TCRdb table lists in-frame clones only, not all of them. That table gives V, J and clone size, and the DNA gave D and trimming. The sample lists 250,000 to 300,000 clones; about 88% were seen once. The V gene's germline CDR1 is MDHEN and CDR2 SYDVKM. This CDR3 has 12 amino acids. V was clipped by 5 bases and J by 5 bases, with 9 bases between them. The clonotype comes from a woman aged 55 to 70 with COVID-19, enrolled during active disease. The chain couples TRBV28 to TRBJ1-2, with a possible D match to TRBD1 (5 bases). The sample consisted of peripheral blood. CDR3 sequence (DNA): TGTGCCAGCAGTCGGACACCGTATGGCTACACCTTC. Encoded protein: CASSRTPYGYTF.